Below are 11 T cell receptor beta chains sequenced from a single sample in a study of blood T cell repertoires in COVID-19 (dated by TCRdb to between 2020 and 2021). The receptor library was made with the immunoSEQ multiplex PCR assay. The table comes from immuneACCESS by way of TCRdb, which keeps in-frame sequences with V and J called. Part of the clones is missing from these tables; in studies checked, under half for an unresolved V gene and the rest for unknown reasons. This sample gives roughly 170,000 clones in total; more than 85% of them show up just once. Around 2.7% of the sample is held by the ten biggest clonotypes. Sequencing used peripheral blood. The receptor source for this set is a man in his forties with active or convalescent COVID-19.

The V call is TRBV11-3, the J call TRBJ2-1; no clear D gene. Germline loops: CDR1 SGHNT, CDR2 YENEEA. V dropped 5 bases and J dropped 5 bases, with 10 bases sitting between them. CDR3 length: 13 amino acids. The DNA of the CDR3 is TGTGCCAGCAGCCCCGGGTCGAACAATGAGCAGTTCTTC. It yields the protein CASSPGSNNEQFF.

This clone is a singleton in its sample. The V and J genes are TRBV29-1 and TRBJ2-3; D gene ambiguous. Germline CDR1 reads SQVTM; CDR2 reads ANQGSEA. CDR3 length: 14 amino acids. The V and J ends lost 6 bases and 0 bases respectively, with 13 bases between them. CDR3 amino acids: CSVKARLSTDTQYF. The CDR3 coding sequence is TGCAGCGTAAAAGCGAGGCTTAGCACAGATACGCAGTATTTT.

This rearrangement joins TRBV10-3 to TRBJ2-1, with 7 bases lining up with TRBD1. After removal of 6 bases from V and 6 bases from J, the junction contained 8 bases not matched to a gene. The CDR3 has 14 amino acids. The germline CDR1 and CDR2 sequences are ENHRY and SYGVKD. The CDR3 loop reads CAISGTADFNEQFF. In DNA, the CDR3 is TGTGCCATCAGCGGGACAGCCGACTTCAATGAGCAGTTCTTC.

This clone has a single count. Here the CDR3 reads CASSLGQGGGNTIYF. CDR3 DNA sequence: TGTGCCAGCAGCTTAGGACAGGGAGGTGGAAACACCATATATTTT. The rearrangement uses TRBV11-2 and TRBJ1-3; the match to TRBD1 covers 7 bases. CDR1 and CDR2 from the germline V gene are SGHAT and FQNNGV. This CDR3 has 15 residues. The V segment lost 1 base and the J segment 3 bases; nucleotides outside the gene matches: 3.

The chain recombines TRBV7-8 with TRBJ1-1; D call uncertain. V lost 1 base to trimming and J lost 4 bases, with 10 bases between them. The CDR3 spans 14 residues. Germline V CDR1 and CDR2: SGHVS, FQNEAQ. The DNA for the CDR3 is TGTGCCAGCAGCTTAGGGCGGTATCGCACTGAAGCTTTCTTT. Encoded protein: CASSLGRYRTEAFF.

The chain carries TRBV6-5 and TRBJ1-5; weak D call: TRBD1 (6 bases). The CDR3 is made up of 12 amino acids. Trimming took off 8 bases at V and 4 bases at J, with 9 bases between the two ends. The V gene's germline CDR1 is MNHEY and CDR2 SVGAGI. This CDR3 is CASLTGNQPQHF. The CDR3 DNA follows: TGTGCCAGCCTAACAGGGAATCAGCCCCAGCATTTT.

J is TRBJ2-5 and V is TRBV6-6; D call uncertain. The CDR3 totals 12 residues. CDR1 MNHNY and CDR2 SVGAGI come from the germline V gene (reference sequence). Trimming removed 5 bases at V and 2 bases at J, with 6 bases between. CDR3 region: CASSPLQETQYF. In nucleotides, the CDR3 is TGTGCCAGCAGTCCGTTACAAGAGACCCAGTACTTC.

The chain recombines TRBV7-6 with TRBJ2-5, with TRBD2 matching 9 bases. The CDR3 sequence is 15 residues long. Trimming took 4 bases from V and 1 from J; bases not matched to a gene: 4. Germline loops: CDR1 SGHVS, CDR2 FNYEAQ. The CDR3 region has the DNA TGTGCCAGCAGCTACCTAGCGGGGACCCAAGAGACCCAGTACTTC. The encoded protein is CASSYLAGTQETQYF.

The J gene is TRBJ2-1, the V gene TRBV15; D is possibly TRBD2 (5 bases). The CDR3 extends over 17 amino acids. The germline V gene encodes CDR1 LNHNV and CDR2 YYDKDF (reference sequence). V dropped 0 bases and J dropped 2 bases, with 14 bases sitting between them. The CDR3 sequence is CATSRDRGGGTYNEQFF. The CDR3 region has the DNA TGTGCCACCAGCAGAGATCGAGGAGGCGGAACCTACAATGAGCAGTTCTTC.

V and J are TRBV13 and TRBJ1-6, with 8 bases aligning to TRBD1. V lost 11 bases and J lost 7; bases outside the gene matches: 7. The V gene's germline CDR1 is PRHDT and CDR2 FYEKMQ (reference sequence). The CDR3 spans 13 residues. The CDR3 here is CAARTGRNSPLHF. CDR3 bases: TGTGCCGCCCGGACAGGGCGGAATTCACCCCTCCACTTT.

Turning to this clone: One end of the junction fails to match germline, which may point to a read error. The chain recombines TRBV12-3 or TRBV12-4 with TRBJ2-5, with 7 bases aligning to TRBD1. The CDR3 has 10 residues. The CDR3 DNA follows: TGTGCCAGCAGTTCCGGGACAGTAAACTTC. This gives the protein CASSSGTVNF.